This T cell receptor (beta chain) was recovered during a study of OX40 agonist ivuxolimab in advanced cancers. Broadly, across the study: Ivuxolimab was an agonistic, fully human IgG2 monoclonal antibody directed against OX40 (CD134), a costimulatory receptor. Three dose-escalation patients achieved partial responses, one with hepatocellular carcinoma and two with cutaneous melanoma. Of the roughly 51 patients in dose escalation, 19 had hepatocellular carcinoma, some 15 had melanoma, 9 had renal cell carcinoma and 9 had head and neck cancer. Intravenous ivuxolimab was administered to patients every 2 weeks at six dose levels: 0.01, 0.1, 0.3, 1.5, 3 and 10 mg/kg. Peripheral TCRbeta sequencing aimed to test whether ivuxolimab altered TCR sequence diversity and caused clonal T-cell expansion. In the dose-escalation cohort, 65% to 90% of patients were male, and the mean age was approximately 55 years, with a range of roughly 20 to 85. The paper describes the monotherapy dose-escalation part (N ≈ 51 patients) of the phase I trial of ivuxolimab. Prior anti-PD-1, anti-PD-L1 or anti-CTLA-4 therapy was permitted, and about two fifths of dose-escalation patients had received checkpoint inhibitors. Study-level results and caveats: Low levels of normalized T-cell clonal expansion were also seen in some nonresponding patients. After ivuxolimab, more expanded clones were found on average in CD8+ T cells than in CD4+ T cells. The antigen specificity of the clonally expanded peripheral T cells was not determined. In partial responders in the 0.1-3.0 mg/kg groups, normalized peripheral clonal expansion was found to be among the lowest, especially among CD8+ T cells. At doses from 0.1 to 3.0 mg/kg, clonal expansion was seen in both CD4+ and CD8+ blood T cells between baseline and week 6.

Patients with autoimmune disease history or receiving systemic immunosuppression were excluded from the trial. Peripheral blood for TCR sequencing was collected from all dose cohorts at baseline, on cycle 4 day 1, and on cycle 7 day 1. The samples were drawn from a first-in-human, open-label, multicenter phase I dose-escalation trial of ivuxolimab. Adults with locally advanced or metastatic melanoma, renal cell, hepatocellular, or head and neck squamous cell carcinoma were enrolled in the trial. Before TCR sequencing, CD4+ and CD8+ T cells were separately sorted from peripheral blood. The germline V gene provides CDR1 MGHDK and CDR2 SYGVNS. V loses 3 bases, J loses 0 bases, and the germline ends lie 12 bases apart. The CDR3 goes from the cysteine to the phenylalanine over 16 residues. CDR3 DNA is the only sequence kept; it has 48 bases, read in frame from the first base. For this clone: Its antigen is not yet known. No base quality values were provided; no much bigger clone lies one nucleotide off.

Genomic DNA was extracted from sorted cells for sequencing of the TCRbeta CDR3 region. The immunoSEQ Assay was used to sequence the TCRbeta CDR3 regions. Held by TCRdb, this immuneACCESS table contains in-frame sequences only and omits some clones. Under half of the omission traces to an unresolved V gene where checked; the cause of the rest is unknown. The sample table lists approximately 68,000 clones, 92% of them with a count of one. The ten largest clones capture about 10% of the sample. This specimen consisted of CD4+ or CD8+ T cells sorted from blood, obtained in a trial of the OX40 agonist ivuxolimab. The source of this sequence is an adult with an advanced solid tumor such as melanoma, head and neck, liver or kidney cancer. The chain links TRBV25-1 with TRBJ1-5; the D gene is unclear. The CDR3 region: CASSDGRGNSNQPQHF. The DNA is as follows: TGTGCCAGCAGTGACGGTCGGGGAAATAGCAATCAGCCCCAGCATTTT.